The source of this T cell receptor beta chain is a study of T-cell memory formation after mild COVID-19. Turning to the study itself: Clustering of TCRs was largely donor specific. Regarding the study as a whole: Nothing showed for sure that second-wave clones peaking on day 37 were SARS-CoV-2 specific. Clones that shrank (day 15 to 85) were balanced CD4/CD8, whereas later expanders leaned CD4+.

TCRdb re-called the 5' RACE reads through MiXCR, storing one row per CDR3 protein. The data contain about 180,000 distinct CDR3 sequences, about a fifth of them singletons. Remarks on this clonotype: Its antigen remains unidentified.

With V trimmed by 3 bases and J by 4 bases, 10 bases remained unmatched. CDR3 length: 16 amino acids. This TCR derives from a man younger than 30 who had mild COVID-19 (a few samples of this study predate the infection). Cell type and time point are not known. V usage is TRBV12-3 or TRBV12-4 and J usage is TRBJ1-1, with 8 bases matching TRBD1. Sequencing input: PBMCs or a T cell subset sorted from them (not recorded which). CDR3 residues: CASSLHHGQGGTEAFF. The CDR3 nucleotides read TGTGCCAGCAGTTTGCACCATGGACAGGGAGGCACTGAAGCTTTCTTT.